This T cell receptor beta chain is from a study of T cell responses to AZD1222 COVID-19 vaccine. The study, taken as a whole, reports: Mapped onto spike, vaccine-associated CD4 TCRs spanned it and were dominant at 160-218 and 743-854. Receipt of two AZD1222 doses was followed by a rise in Spike-specific TCR breadth and depth.

In the case of this clone: Its antigen is still unknown.

Germline lookup yields CDR1 MNHEY and CDR2 SVGAGI. J gave up 4 bases and V 8 bases, and 7 bases lay outside the gene matches. This CDR3 is 13 amino acids long. The repertoire was sequenced with immunoSEQ multiplex PCR; TCRdb's copy has only in-frame clones and lacks some. The sample has roughly 170,000 clones; approximately 94% are singletons. The rearrangement links TRBV6-5 to TRBJ1-2; 7 positions agree with TRBD1. The source of this sequence is an adult who received the AZD1222 COVID-19 vaccine. The sequenced sample was peripheral blood, obtained 28 days after the second AZD1222 dose. The CDR3 DNA sequence: TGTGCCAGCGTTGGGACAGCCGTCTATGGCTACACCTTC. Translation gives CASVGTAVYGYTF.